The entry below gives a single TCR beta chain sequence along with its context. Its specificity is unknown. Here immunoSEQ multiplex PCR was the method, and the copy in TCRdb shows in-frame clones only, minus some. The sample holds under 70,000 clones, around 84% seen once. Germline CDR1 and CDR2: MNHNS and SASEGT. Trimming left V 6 bases short and J 5 bases short, with 7 bases between. The CDR3 sequence is 12 residues long. This specimen belongs to a study of a mutant IDH1 vaccine in newly diagnosed glioma. Looking at the study overall: The patients were given eight vaccinations, one each in weeks 1, 3, 5, 7, 11, 15, 19 and 23. Vaccines were begun 4-6 weeks after radiotherapy alone, or with temozolomide cycles. Most had both radiotherapy and temozolomide beforehand; others had only one.

Time point: week 5, during vaccination. The investigators gave 300 ug of mutant IDH1 20-mer peptide in each vaccine dose, together with topical imiquimod. J is TRBJ2-2 and V is TRBV6-1; no clear D. The TCR was taken from a woman between 45 and 65 years old with glioma. This material consisted of PBMCs, taken from a glioma patient whose treatment included an IDH1 peptide vaccine. The CDR3 coding sequence is TGTGCCAGCAGGGAGTGGACCGGGGAGCTGTTTTTT. This codes for CASREWTGELFF.